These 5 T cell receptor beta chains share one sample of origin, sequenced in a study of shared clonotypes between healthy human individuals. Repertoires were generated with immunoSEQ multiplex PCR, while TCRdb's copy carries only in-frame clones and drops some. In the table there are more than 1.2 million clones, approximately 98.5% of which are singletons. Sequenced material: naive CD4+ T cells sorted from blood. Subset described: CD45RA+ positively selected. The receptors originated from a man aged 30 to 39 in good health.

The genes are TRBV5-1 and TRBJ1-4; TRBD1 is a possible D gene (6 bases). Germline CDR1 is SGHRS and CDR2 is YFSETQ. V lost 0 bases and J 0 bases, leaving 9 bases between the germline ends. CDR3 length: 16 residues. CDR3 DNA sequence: TGCGCCAGCAGCTTGGCGGGACAAGCAACTAATGAAAAACTGTTTTTT. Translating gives CASSLAGQATNEKLFF.

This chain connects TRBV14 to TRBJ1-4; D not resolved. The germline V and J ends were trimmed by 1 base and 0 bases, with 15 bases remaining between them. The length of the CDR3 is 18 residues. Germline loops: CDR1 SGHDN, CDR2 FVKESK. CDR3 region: CASSQGRRVFTTNEKLFF. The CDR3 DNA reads TGTGCCAGCAGCCAAGGTCGACGGGTTTTTACAACTAATGAAAAACTGTTTTTT.

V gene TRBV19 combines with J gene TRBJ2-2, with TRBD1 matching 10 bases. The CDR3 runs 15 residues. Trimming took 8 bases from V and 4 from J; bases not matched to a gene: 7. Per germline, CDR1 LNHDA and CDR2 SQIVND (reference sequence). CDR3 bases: TGTGCCAGTCGAGCCGGGACAGGGGTCACCGGGGAGCTGTTTTTT. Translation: CASRAGTGVTGELFF.

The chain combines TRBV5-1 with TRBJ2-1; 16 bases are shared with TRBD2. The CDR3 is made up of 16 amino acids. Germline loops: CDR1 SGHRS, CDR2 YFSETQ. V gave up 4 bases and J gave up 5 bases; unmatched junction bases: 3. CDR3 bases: TGCGCCAGCAGCCAGGGACTAGCGGGAGGGCACAATGAGCAGTTCTTC. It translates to CASSQGLAGGHNEQFF.

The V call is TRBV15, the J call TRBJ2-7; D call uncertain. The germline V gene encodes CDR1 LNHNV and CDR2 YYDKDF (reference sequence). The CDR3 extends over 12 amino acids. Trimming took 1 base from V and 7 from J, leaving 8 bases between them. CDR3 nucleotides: TGTGCCACCAGCAGAGCCCCGAGTGAGCAGTACTTC. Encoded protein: CATSRAPSEQYF. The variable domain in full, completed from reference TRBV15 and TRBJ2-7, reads DAMVIQNPRYQVTQFGKPVTLSCSQTLNHNVMYWYQQKSSQAPKLLFHYYDKDFNNEADTPDNFQSRRPNTSFCFLDIRSPGLGDTAMYLCATSRAPSEQYFGPGTRLTVT.